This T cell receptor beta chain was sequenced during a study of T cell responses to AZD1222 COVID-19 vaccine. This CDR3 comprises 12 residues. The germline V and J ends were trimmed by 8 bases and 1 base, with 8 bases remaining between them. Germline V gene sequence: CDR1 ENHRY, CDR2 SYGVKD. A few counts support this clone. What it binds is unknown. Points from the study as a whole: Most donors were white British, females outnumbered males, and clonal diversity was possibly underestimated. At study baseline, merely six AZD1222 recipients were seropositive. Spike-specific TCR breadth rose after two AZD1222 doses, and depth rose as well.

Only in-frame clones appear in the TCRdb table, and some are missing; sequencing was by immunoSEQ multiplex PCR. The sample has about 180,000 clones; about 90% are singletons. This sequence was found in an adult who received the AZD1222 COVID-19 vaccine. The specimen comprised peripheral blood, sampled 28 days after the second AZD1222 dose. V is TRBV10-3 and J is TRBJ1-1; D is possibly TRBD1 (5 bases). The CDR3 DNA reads TGTGCCATCGGGACCGCGAACACTGAAGCTTTCTTT. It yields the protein CAIGTANTEAFF.